This paragraph reports one T cell receptor beta chain. Its specificity is unknown. These data are taken from a study of T cell responses to AZD1222 COVID-19 vaccine. Findings and limits, study-wide: Only 5 or 6 people who got AZD1222 tested seropositive at baseline. Receipt of two AZD1222 doses was followed by a rise in Spike-specific TCR breadth and depth.

The V and J ends lost 2 bases and 3 bases, in that order; junction bases with no gene match: 4. The CDR3 extends over 14 amino acids. Looked up from germline, CDR1 is LNHDA and CDR2 is SQIVND (reference sequence). Clones were read by immunoSEQ multiplex PCR, and TCRdb kept only the in-frame ones, dropping some. The profile covers more than 95,000 clones, with around 92% appearing a single time and under 3.5% taken by the ten largest. The clonotype comes from an adult in good health. The genes are TRBV19 and TRBJ2-7; TRBD1 matches 7 bases. Material: peripheral blood, obtained on day 0 of AZD1222 vaccination. Here the CDR3 reads CASSIRGQVYEQYF. For the CDR3, the DNA is TGTGCCAGTAGTATACGCGGACAGGTCTACGAGCAGTACTTC.